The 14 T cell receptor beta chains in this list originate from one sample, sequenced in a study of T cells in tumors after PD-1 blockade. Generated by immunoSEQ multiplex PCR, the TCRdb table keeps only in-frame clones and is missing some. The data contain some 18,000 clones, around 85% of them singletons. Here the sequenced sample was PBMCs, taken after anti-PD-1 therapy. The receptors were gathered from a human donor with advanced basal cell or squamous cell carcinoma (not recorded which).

Written as DNA, the CDR3 is TGTGCCAGCAAGATCGAACAGGGAGGTGGCTACACCTTC. It codes for CASKIEQGGGYTF. The J gene is TRBJ1-2, the V gene TRBV6-6; D is perhaps TRBD1 (6 bases). Between the trimmed V and J ends, which lost 7 bases and 7 bases, there was a span of 16 bases. Per germline, CDR1 MNHNY and CDR2 SVGAGI (reference sequence). The CDR3 is made up of 13 amino acids.

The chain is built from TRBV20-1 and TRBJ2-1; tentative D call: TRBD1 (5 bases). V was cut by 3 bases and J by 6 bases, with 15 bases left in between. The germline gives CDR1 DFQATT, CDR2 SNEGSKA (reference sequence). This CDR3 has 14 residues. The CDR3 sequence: CSASWGLEGNEQFF. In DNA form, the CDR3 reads TGCAGTGCTAGTTGGGGCCTAGAAGGCAATGAGCAGTTCTTC.

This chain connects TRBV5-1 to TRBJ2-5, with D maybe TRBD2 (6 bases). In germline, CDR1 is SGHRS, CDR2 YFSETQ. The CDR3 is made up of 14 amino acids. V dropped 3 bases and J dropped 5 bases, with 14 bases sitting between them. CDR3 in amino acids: CASSWRRGGETQYF. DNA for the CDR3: TGCGCCAGCAGCTGGAGGCGGGGCGGGGAGACCCAGTACTTC.

CDR3 region: CASSSYNEQFF. The CDR3 DNA is TGTGCCAGCAGCTCTTACAATGAGCAGTTCTTC. The genes are TRBV12-3 or TRBV12-4 and TRBJ2-1; D is uncertain. CDR3 size: 11 residues. The V and J ends lost 6 bases and 4 bases respectively, with 4 bases between them.

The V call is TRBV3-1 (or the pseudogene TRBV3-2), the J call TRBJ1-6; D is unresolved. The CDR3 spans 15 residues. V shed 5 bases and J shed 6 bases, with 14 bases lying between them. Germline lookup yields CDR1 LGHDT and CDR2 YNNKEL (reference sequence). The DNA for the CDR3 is TGTGCCAGCAGCGCCCGTACAGACTCTAATTCACCCCTCCACTTT. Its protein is CASSARTDSNSPLHF.

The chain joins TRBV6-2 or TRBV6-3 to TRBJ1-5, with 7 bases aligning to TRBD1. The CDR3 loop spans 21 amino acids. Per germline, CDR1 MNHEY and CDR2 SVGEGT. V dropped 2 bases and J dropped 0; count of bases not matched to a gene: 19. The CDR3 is CASSYRLKARGRTDSNQPQHF. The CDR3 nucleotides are TGTGCCAGCAGTTACAGGCTAAAGGCCAGGGGGAGAACGGATAGCAATCAGCCCCAGCATTTT.

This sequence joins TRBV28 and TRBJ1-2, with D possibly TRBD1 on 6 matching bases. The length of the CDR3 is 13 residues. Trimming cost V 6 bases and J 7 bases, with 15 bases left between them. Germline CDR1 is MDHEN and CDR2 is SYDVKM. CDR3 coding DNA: TGTGCCAGCAGGCCTACAGGGAAACTTGGCTACACCTTC. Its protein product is CASRPTGKLGYTF.

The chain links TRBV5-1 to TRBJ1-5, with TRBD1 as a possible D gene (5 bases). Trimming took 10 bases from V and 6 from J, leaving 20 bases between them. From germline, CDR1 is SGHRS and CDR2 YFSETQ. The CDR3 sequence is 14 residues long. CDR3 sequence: CARTGVGGGQPQHF. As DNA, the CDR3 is TGCGCCCGCACGGGCGTGGGGGGGGGTCAGCCCCAGCATTTT.

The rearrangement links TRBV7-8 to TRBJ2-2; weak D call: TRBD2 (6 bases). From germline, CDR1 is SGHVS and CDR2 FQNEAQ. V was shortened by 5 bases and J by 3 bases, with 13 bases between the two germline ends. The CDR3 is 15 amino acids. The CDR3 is CASSLRAGYTGELFF. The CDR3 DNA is TGTGCCAGCAGCCTCAGGGCGGGGTACACCGGGGAGCTGTTTTTT.

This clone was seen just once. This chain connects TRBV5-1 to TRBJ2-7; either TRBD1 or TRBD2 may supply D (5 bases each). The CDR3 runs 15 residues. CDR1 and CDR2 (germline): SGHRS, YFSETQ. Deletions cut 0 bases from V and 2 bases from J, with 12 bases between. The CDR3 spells CASSLGGTETYEQYF. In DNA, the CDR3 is TGCGCCAGCAGCTTGGGGGGGACGGAAACCTACGAGCAGTACTTC.

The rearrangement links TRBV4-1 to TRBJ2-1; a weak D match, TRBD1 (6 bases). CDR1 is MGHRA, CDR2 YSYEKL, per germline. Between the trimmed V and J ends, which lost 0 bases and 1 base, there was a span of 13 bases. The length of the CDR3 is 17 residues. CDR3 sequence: CASSQDGGRGSYNEQFF. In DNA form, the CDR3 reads TGCGCCAGCAGCCAAGATGGGGGCAGGGGATCCTACAATGAGCAGTTCTTC.

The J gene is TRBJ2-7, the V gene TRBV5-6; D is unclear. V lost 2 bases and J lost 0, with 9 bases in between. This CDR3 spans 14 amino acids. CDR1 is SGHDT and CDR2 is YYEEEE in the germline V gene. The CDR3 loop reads CASSFRRDSYEQYF. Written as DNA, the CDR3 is TGTGCCAGCAGCTTTCGAAGGGACTCCTACGAGCAGTACTTC.

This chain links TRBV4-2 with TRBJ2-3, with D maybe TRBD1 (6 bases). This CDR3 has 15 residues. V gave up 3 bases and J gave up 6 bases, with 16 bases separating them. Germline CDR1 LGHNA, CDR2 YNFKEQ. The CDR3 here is CASSQRTENRDTQYF. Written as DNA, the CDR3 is TGTGCCAGCAGCCAGCGGACAGAGAACCGGGATACGCAGTATTTT.

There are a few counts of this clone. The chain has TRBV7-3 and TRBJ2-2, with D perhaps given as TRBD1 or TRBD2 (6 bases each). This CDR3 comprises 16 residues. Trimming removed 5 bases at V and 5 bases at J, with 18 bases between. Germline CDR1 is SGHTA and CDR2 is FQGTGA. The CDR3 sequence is CASSPGGGSLTGELFF. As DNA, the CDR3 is TGTGCCAGCAGCCCCGGAGGGGGGTCTTTAACCGGGGAGCTGTTTTTT.